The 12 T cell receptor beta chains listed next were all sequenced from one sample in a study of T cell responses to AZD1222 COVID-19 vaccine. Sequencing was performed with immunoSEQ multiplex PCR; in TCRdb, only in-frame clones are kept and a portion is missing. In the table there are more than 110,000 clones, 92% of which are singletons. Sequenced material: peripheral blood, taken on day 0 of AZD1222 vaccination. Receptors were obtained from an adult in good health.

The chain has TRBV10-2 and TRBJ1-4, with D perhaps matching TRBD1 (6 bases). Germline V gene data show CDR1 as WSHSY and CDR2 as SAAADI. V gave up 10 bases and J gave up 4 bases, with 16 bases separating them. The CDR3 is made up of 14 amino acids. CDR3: CATGETGVNEKLFF. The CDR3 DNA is TGCGCCACCGGCGAGACAGGAGTTAATGAAAAACTGTTTTTT.

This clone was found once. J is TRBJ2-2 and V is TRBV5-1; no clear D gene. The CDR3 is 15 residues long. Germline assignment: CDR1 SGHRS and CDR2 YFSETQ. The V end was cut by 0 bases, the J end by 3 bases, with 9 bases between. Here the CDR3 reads CASSLAAPDTGELFF. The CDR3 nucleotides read TGCGCCAGCAGCTTGGCCGCTCCCGACACCGGGGAGCTGTTTTTT. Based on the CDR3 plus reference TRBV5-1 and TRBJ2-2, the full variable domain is KAGVTQTPRYLIKTRGQQVTLSCSPISGHRSVSWYQQTPGQGLQFLFEYFSETQRNKGNFPGRFSGRQFSNSRSEMNVSTLELGDSALYLCASSLAAPDTGELFFGEGSRLTVL.

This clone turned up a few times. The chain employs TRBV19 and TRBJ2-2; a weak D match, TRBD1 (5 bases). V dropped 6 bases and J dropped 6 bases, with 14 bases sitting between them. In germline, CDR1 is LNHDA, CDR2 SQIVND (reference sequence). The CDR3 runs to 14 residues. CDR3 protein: CASRSEFRAGELFF. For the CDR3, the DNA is TGTGCCAGTAGATCAGAGTTCAGGGCCGGGGAGCTGTTTTTT. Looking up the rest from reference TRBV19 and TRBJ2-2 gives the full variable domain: DGGITQSPKYLFRKEGQNVTLSCEQNLNHDAMYWYRQDPGQGLRLIYYSQIVNDFQKGDIAEGYSVSREKKESFPLTVTSAQKNPTAFYLCASRSEFRAGELFFGEGSRLTVL.

The CDR3 bases are TGTGCCAGCAGCTTAGTGAGTGGAAACACTGAAGCTTTCTTT. Protein sequence: CASSLVSGNTEAFF. This rearrangement joins TRBV7-2 to TRBJ1-1; D not resolved. CDR3 length equals 14 residues. V shed 1 base and J shed 2 bases, with 8 bases lying between them. Per the germline V gene, CDR1 is SGHTA and CDR2 is FQGNSA.

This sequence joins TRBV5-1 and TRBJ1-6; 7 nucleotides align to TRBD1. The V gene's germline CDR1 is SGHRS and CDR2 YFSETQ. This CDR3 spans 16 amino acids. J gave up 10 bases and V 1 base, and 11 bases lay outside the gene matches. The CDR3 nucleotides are TGCGCCAGCAGCTTGCATCGAGACAGGGTGAACTCACCCCTCCACTTT. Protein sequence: CASSLHRDRVNSPLHF.

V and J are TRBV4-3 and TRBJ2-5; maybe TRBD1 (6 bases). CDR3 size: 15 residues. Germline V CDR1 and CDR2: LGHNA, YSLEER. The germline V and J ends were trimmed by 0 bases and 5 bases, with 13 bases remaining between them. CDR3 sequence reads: CASSQEGGPGETQYF. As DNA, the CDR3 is TGCGCCAGCAGCCAAGAAGGGGGACCAGGGGAGACCCAGTACTTC.

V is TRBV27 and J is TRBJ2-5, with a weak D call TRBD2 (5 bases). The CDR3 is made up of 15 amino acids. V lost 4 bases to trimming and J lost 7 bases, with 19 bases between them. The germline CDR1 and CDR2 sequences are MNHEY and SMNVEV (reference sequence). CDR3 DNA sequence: TGTGCCAGCAGTTCCCCGGGAACAAAAATGGGGACCCAGTACTTC. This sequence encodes CASSSPGTKMGTQYF.

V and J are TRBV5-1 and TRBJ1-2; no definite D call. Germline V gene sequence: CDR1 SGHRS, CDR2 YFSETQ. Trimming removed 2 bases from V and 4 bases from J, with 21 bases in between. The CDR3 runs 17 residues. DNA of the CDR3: TGCGCCAGCAGCTTTGATTATCCCGCGAACCGGGGCTATGGCTACACCTTC. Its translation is CASSFDYPANRGYGYTF.

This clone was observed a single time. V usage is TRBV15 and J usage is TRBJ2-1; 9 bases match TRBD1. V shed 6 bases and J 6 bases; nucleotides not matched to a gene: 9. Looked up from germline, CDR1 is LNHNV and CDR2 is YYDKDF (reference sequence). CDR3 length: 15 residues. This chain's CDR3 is CATRKTGTGFNEQFF. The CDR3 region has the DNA TGTGCCACCAGGAAGACGGGGACAGGGTTCAATGAGCAGTTCTTC.

CDR3 coding DNA: TGTGCCAGCAGTTTAGTTACGGGAGGGCGCTATGATACGCAGTATTTT. This codes for CASSLVTGGRYDTQYF. The rearrangement uses TRBV28 and TRBJ2-3; 8 bases map to TRBD2. There are 16 residues in the CDR3. Per germline, CDR1 MDHEN and CDR2 SYDVKM. V dropped 2 bases and J dropped 6; count of bases not matched to a gene: 10.

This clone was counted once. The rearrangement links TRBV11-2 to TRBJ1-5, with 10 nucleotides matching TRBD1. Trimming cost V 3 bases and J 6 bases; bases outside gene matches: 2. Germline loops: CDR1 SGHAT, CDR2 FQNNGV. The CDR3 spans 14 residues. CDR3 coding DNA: TGTGCCAGCAGCTTGACAGGGGGCGGTCAGCCCCAGCATTTT. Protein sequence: CASSLTGGGQPQHF. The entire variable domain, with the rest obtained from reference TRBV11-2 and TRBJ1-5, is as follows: EAGVAQSPRYKIIEKRQSVAFWCNPISGHATLYWYQQILGQGPKLLIQFQNNGVVDDSQLPKDRFSAERLKGVDSTLKIQPAKLEDSAVYLCASSLTGGGQPQHFGDGTRLSIL.

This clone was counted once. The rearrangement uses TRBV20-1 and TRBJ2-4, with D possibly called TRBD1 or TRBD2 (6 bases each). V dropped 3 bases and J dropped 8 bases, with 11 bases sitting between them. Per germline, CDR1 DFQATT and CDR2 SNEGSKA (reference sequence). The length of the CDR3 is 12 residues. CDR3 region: CSASEGGDIQYF. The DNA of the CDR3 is TGCAGTGCTAGTGAGGGGGGAGACATTCAGTACTTC.